This passage covers 12 T cell receptor beta chains from one sample sequenced in a study of T-cell reconstitution after alpha-beta-depleted transplantation in children. Unique molecular identifiers were incorporated when the TCRbeta library was constructed. TCRdb reprocessed the PCR reads with MiXCR, giving one entry per CDR3 protein. The data show roughly 200,000 distinct CDR3 sequences, with 6.6% seen just once and about 5.9% held by the top ten. Here the sequenced sample was PBMCs, taken before TCRalphabeta/CD19-depleted stem cell transplant. The receptors were gathered from a boy between 2 and 10 years old with acute lymphoblastic leukemia, due to receive a stem cell transplant.

This clonotype occurred many times. This sequence joins TRBV6-5 and TRBJ2-5; TRBD2 aligns across 7 bases. Trimming cost V 0 bases and J 4 bases; bases outside gene matches: 5. The germline gives CDR1 MNHEY, CDR2 SVGAGI. The CDR3 sequence is 15 residues long. The CDR3 nucleotides are TGTGCCAGCAGTTACTCTAGGAGGGAGGGAGAGACCCAGTACTTC. As protein: CASSYSRREGETQYF.

In its sample, this clonotype was seen many times. The chain joins TRBV7-2 to TRBJ2-1, with D perhaps matching TRBD2 (6 bases). The CDR3 sequence is 14 residues long. From germline, CDR1 is SGHTA and CDR2 FQGNSA. Trimming shortened V by 0 bases and J by 7 bases, and 10 bases separated the two germline ends. CDR3 residues: CASSLATRWNEQFF. Written as DNA, the CDR3 is TGTGCCAGCAGCTTAGCGACTAGGTGGAATGAGCAGTTCTTC.

The sample holds many counts of this clonotype. The chain carries TRBV20-1 and TRBJ2-7; no reliable D call. Germline CDR1 reads DFQATT; CDR2 reads SNEGSKA (reference sequence). The CDR3 totals 12 residues. Trimming took 6 bases from V and 2 from J, leaving 11 bases between them. CDR3 coding DNA: TGCAGTGCCCTGCTTGGGGCCTACGAGCAGTACTTC. Translation gives CSALLGAYEQYF.

This clonotype was detected many times. The V call is TRBV14, the J call TRBJ2-7; unclear D gene. This CDR3 is built from 13 residues. Germline CDR1 and CDR2: SGHDN and FVKESK. The V end was cut by 2 bases, the J end by 0 bases, with 5 bases between. The CDR3 DNA is TGTGCCAGCAGCCAATACGTCTCCTACGAGCAGTACTTC. Protein: CASSQYVSYEQYF.

This clonotype was seen a handful of times. The chain uses TRBV12-3 or TRBV12-4 and TRBJ2-7, with 7 bases lining up with TRBD1. The CDR3 loop spans 15 amino acids. V lost 6 bases and J lost 0; bases outside the gene matches: 8. The CDR3 loop is CASSSTGTASYEQYF. Written as DNA, the CDR3 is TGTGCCAGCAGCTCGACCGGGACAGCCTCCTACGAGCAGTACTTC.

This clonotype has ten or more counts. This chain uses TRBV29-1 with TRBJ2-3, with 10 bases identical to TRBD1. The CDR3 totals 16 residues. The germline gives CDR1 SQVTM, CDR2 ANQGSEA. The V segment lost 4 bases and the J segment 4 bases; nucleotides outside the gene matches: 11. The CDR3 region is CSVAYTGTGDPDTQYF. DNA for the CDR3: TGCAGCGTTGCATATACCGGGACAGGGGACCCAGATACGCAGTATTTT.

This clonotype came up a few times. This chain links TRBV7-2 with TRBJ2-7; 7 bases map to TRBD1. The germline CDR1 and CDR2 sequences are SGHTA and FQGNSA. CDR3 length: 14 residues. The V gene end was trimmed by 3 bases and the J gene end by 1 base; junction bases not matched to a gene: 3. The CDR3 spells CASSFKGASYEQYF. As DNA, the CDR3 is TGTGCCAGCAGCTTTAAGGGGGCTTCCTACGAGCAGTACTTC.

This clonotype was counted ten times or more. The CDR3 region has the DNA TGTGCCAGCAGTGCGGGGGCCCCGGCGAAGGACCAGTACTTC. Translated: CASSAGAPAKDQYF. The rearrangement joins TRBV2 to TRBJ2-5; D could derive from TRBD1 or TRBD2 (6 bases each). V was trimmed by 4 bases and J by 10 bases, leaving 19 bases between them. The CDR3 has 14 residues. CDR1 and CDR2 from the germline V gene are SNHLY and FYNNEI.

This clonotype was counted at least ten times. The chain carries TRBV5-1 and TRBJ1-2; TRBD1 matches at 10 bases. This CDR3 spans 13 amino acids. Germline trimming cut 4 bases from V and 6 bases from J; bases unmatched to any gene: 3. Germline V gives CDR1 SGHRS, CDR2 YFSETQ. The CDR3 nucleotides read TGCGCCAGCAGCGAGGGACAGGGGAATGGCTACACCTTC. Protein product: CASSEGQGNGYTF. The full variable domain, with the rest looked up from reference TRBV5-1 and TRBJ1-2, is KAGVTQTPRYLIKTRGQQVTLSCSPISGHRSVSWYQQTPGQGLQFLFEYFSETQRNKGNFPGRFSGRQFSNSRSEMNVSTLELGDSALYLCASSEGQGNGYTFGSGTRLTVV.

The V and J genes are TRBV5-6 and TRBJ2-7, with 9 bases that match TRBD2. V dropped 0 bases and J dropped 9; count of bases not matched to a gene: 10. CDR1 SGHDT and CDR2 YYEEEE come from the germline V gene. This CDR3 has 15 amino acids. CDR3 DNA sequence: TGTGCCAGCAGCTTGGCAGGGACTAGCTGGTTGGTGCAGTACTTC. It specifies CASSLAGTSWLVQYF.

This clonotype has a count of ten or more. The chain carries TRBV5-1 and TRBJ2-7; unclear D gene. The CDR3 sequence is 14 residues long. Germline V lookup: CDR1 SGHRS, CDR2 YFSETQ. V was trimmed by 4 bases and J by 0 bases, leaving 11 bases between them. The CDR3 sequence is CASSHGRSSYEQYF. DNA for the CDR3: TGCGCCAGCAGCCATGGACGTAGCTCCTACGAGCAGTACTTC.

This chain joins TRBV30 and TRBJ2-1, with TRBD2 matching over 11 bases. The length of the CDR3 is 17 residues. The germline CDR1 and CDR2 sequences are GTSNPN and SVGIG (reference sequence). Trimming removed 0 bases from V and 4 bases from J; junction bases left unmatched: 8. Written as DNA, the CDR3 is TGTGCCTGGAGTGTAAGTGGTGGACTAGCGGGTTACAATGAGCAGTTCTTC. It codes for CAWSVSGGLAGYNEQFF.